The 3 T cell receptor beta chains presented below share a single source sample, sequenced in a study of tumor and adjacent non-tumor tissue in lung cancer. This sample's RNA came from whole unsorted tissue. The library came from three nested PCR rounds adapted from ARM-PCR protocols. TCRdb re-analysed the multiplex PCR reads in MiXCR, keeping a single row per CDR3 protein. This table holds 120,000 to 150,000 distinct CDR3 sequences, about 71% found once. The sequencing input was lung tumor tissue. These receptors were taken from a man in his fifties or sixties with small cell lung cancer.

Note on this clonotype: A read error may explain this, as a much larger clone is one base away. This chain links TRBV20-1 with TRBJ2-3; 8 bases fit TRBD2. The CDR3 extends over 15 amino acids. CDR1 DFQATT and CDR2 SNEGSKA come from the germline V gene (reference sequence). V trimming: 7 bases; J trimming: 10 bases; junction bases outside the gene matches: 19. CDR3 in amino acids: CSVASASGPTGPQYF. CDR3 bases: TGCAGTGTCGCGTCGGCTAGCGGGCCCACCGGGCCGCAGTATTTT.

This clonotype was seen only a few times. The germline gene is not matched at one end of the junction; a read error may be the cause. The V and J genes are TRBV6-6 and TRBJ2-1; D may be TRBD1 or TRBD2 (5 bases each). Per the germline V gene, CDR1 is MNHNY and CDR2 is SVGAGI (reference sequence). There are 11 residues in the CDR3. CDR3 coding DNA: TGTGCCAGCAGTCGGGACGGTGCGGAAATCTTC. This encodes CASSRDGAEIF.

On this clonotype: It may be a read error: a sequence one base away is much more abundant. This sequence joins TRBV20-1 and TRBJ2-1, with TRBD2 matching 10 bases. Trimming removed 1 base from V and 7 bases from J; junction bases left unmatched: 7. The CDR3 contains 15 residues. Germline-derived CDR1 and CDR2 are DFQATT and SNEGSKA (reference sequence). For the CDR3, the DNA is TGCAGTGCTAGAGCAACTAGCGGGATCCTTAATGAGCAGTTCTTC. Its protein is CSARATSGILNEQFF.